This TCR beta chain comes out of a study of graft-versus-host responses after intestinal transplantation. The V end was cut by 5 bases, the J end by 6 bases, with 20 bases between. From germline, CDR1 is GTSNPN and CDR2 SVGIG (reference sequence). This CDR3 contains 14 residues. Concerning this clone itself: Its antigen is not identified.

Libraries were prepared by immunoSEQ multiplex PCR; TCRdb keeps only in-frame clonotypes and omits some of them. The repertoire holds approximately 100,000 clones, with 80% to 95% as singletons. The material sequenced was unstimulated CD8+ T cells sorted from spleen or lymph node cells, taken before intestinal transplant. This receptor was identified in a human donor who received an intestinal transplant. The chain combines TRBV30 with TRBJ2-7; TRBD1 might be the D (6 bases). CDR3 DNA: TGTGCCTGGGGTCCGGGACAAGGAACCTCCGAGCAGTACTTC. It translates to CAWGPGQGTSEQYF.